This T cell receptor beta chain derives from a study of response to subunit inactivated influenza vaccine. The CDR3 is 14 residues long. Trimming removed 1 base at V and 10 bases at J, with 13 bases between. This clonotype was seen a handful of times. Its target is not known. TCRdb analysed the RT-PCR reads with MiXCR anew, one entry per CDR3 protein. The sample shows about 520,000 distinct CDR3 sequences, about 25% of them seen only once. General study points: Researchers suggested that each seasonal influenza vaccination recruits few new T cells.

Sequences were derived from CD4+ T cells sorted from PBMCs, sampled roughly 5 days after vaccination. This sequence originates from a man in his fifties or sixties who received an inactivated influenza vaccine. The chain is built from TRBV12-3 or TRBV12-4 and TRBJ2-2; TRBD1 or TRBD2 may be the D gene (5 bases each). CDR3 residues: CASSLGGAGSELFF. As DNA, the CDR3 is TGTGCCAGCAGTTTAGGGGGCGCGGGTTCGGAGCTGTTTTTT.